These 3 T cell receptor beta chains were all obtained from the same sample, sequenced in a study of vaccination effects on CD4 cells after COVID-19. No antigen is known for these receptors. TCRdb keeps only in-frame clones here, not all; method: immunoSEQ multiplex PCR. The sample holds 84,000 or so clones, around four fifths seen once. Pools of viral peptides were used by the ViraFEST assay to expand antigen-specific CD4+ T cells ahead of sequencing. Following an approximately eleven-day culture, CD4+ T cells were purified. All study participants received two doses of BNT162b2 or mRNA-1273 vaccine. Here the sequenced sample was CD4+ T cells from PBMCs cultured with HCoV-OC43 spike peptides, taken after COVID-19 vaccination. Regarding subset: HCoV-OC43 spike overlapping peptide pool stimulation. The receptor source for this set is a human donor who received a COVID-19 vaccine.

This chain joins TRBV4-1 and TRBJ2-2; D is perhaps TRBD1 (5 bases). Deletions cut 1 base from V and 5 bases from J, with 14 bases between. CDR1 is MGHRA and CDR2 is YSYEKL in the germline V gene. This CDR3 spans 16 amino acids. The CDR3 bases are TGCGCCAGCAGCCAAGTACTTAGGGGTCGGACCGGGGAGCTGTTTTTT. It specifies CASSQVLRGRTGELFF.

In its sample, this clone was seen a few times. The V call is TRBV3-1 (or the pseudogene TRBV3-2), the J call TRBJ2-5; 7 positions agree with TRBD1. Germline V lookup: CDR1 LGHDT, CDR2 YNNKEL (reference sequence). CDR3 length: 14 residues. Trimming cost V 4 bases and J 2 bases; bases outside gene matches: 4. CDR3 bases: TGTGCCAGCAGCCCCGTCAGGGGGCAAGAGACCCAGTACTTC. This gives the protein CASSPVRGQETQYF.

The chain combines TRBV6-2 or TRBV6-3 with TRBJ2-7; possible D gene TRBD2, 7 bases. Germline V lookup: CDR1 MNHEY, CDR2 SVGEGT. V dropped 2 bases and J dropped 5 bases, with 22 bases sitting between them. The CDR3 spans 17 residues. The CDR3 coding sequence is TGTGCCAGCAGTTACACCAGGAAGGGGGGGCGTCGAGACGAGCAGTACGTC. Encoded protein: CASSYTRKGGRRDEQYV.